This T cell receptor beta chain is drawn from a study of graft-versus-host responses after intestinal transplantation (dated by TCRdb to the early 2020s). With regard to the full study: Recipients received multivisceral, liver-intestinal, or isolated intestinal transplants. Samples from a few later patients were sequenced in-house on an Illumina MiSeq with MiXCR processing rather than by the commercial service. After intestinal transplantation, graft-versus-host and host-versus-graft alloreactive T cell clones in the graft, circulation and bone marrow were tracked using bulk TCR-beta CDR3 sequencing. Anti-thymocyte globulin induction was given to all recipients, followed by maintenance tacrolimus and steroids for 2 to 4 years. Donor T cell macrochimerism was defined as a peak of at least 4% donor T cells among recipient peripheral blood mononuclear cells. Of the roughly 25 intestinal transplant recipients enrolled in the cohort, one of whom was a retransplant, a few patients without pretransplant specimens were excluded. To identify alloreactive clones, pre-transplant mixed lymphocyte reaction products were sequenced and then compared with unstimulated pre-transplant donor and recipient T cells. Paper-wide results and their limitations: Peak levels of circulating GvH clones were associated with declines in HvG clones early after transplant. GvH clones turned up in recipient bone marrow, with some appearing earlier in ileal mucosa or blood, a pattern consistent with an intestinal mucosal origin. Conclusions were limited by the relatively low number and heterogeneity of intestinal transplant patients. High GvH to HvG T cell clonal ratios were observed in the allografts of patients with donor T cell macrochimerism.

Taken with the paper, the label for time point translates to: cells obtained before transplantation from donor or recipient. CD3+CD4+ and CD3+CD8+ populations were FACS-sorted from unstimulated pre-transplant donor and recipient cells taken from spleen or lymph nodes. Comments on this clone: What this receptor recognizes is not known. No base quality information exists; no much larger clone differs at one position.

V is clipped by 6 bases and J by 6 bases, and the sequence between their germline boundaries is 15 bases long. The germline V gene sets CDR1 to MDHEN and CDR2 to SYDVKM. The cysteine opens and the phenylalanine closes a CDR3 of 14 amino acids. Only the CDR3 DNA stays, 42 bases, in frame from base 1. The protocol used for the library was the immunoSEQ multiplex PCR assay. For most patients, genomic DNA was isolated with the Qiagen DNeasy Blood and Tissue Kit and sent frozen to Adaptive Biotechnologies for TCR sequencing. For most patients, genomic DNA was subjected to high-throughput TCR-beta CDR3 sequencing by Adaptive Biotechnologies. The paper's processing steps were these. TCR sequencing data were retrieved from Adaptive's ImmunoSEQ software for 15 to 20 patients, whereas a few other patients were processed with MiXCR and VDJtools. To correct CD4 versus CD8 sorting errors, sequences present in both subsets at a frequency ratio below 5:1 were removed. CDR3 nucleotide sequences shared between donor and recipient were removed because the origin of such sequences could not be assigned. At least 2-fold expansion over unstimulated cells and a minimum CFSE-low frequency of 0.002% (template counts) or 0.001% (read counts) were required for clones to be classified as alloreactive. Clones were considered mappable if detected in sequenced pre-transplant spleen, lymph node, or MLR CFSE-low populations of the donor or recipient. The cumulative frequency of alloreactive clones was calculated as a percentage of all sequences, weighted by copy number. Drawn from immuneACCESS, this table holds only the in-frame rearrangements with V and J called that TCRdb kept. Clones are partly lost; checked studies trace under half to an unresolved V gene and leave the rest unexplained. Clone size and V and J calls were adopted from that table, with D and trimming inferred from the DNA. The sample table shows 77,000 or so clones, and approximately 96% are seen once. In total, the top ten clones hold less than 0.65% of the sample.

The sequenced sample was unstimulated CD8+ T cells sorted from spleen or lymph node cells, obtained before intestinal transplant. The sequence was obtained from a human donor who received an intestinal transplant. The chain is made from TRBV28 and TRBJ2-1, with no confident D gene call. The bases are TGTGCCAGCAGCTATTCTGACACGACCAATGAGCAGTTCTTC. It is translated as CASSYSDTTNEQFF.